The source of this T cell receptor (beta chain) is a study of control samples from healthy donors and cancer patients. Clones were read by immunoSEQ multiplex PCR, and TCRdb kept only the in-frame ones, dropping some. This sample has about 150,000 clones, with 89% found just once. The CDR3 is 11 amino acids. Germline lookup yields CDR1 SGHRS and CDR2 YFSETQ. Trimming pared 4 bases from V and 5 bases from J, leaving 4 bases between. The rearrangement joins TRBV5-1 to TRBJ1-5; D is unclear. This TCR came from a man aged 30-40 years in good health. The specimen was blood. The CDR3 loop reads CASSPDQPQHF. CDR3 in DNA: TGCGCCAGCAGCCCCGATCAGCCCCAGCATTTT.